The rows below give T cell receptor beta chains drawn from one sample of a study of neurological immune-mediated disorders. TCRdb reprocessed the 5' RACE reads via MiXCR and lists one record per CDR3 protein. The sample consists of 84,000 or so distinct CDR3 sequences, less than 15% of them appearing once. Sequenced input: PBMCs. The receptor source for this set is a female donor with HTLV-1-associated myelopathy (HAM/TSP). Each CDR3 is given with its conserved first and last residue. A D gene is named only where the DNA matches it firmly. Size is stated for part of the rows, as once, few or many counts, or as a class when the clone is expanded.

clone size,J gene,V gene,D gene,CDR3 DNA,CDR3 protein
-,TRBJ2-3,TRBV4-1,-,TGCGCCAGCAGGGGTTTGACAGATACGCAGTATTTT,CASRGLTDTQYF
many,TRBJ2-7,TRBV7-2,TRBD2,TGTGCCAGCAGCTTGGGACTAGCGTTTTCCTACGAGCAGTACTTC,CASSLGLAFSYEQYF
once,TRBJ2-7,TRBV11-2,-,TGTGCCAGCAGCACGAAACTAGGTTCCTACGAGCAGTACTTC,CASSTKLGSYEQYF
many,TRBJ2-1,TRBV7-9,TRBD1,TGTGCCAGCAGCCTGCTGACAGGGATATTTGAGCAGTTCTTC,CASSLLTGIFEQFF
many,TRBJ1-1,TRBV5-1,-,TGCGCCAGCAGCTTGAGTGGGGGGGGGACTGAAGCTTTCTTT,CASSLSGGGTEAFF
many,TRBJ2-7,TRBV9,TRBD2,TGTGCCAGCAGCGTAGCCCCGGCGGGGGACGAGCAGTACTTC,CASSVAPAGDEQYF
large,TRBJ2-7,TRBV7-9,TRBD2,TGTGCCAGCGTAGAGCAGCGGGGCTACGAGCAGTACTTC,CASVEQRGYEQYF
medium-sized,TRBJ1-1,TRBV11-2,-,TGTGCCAGCAGGGGGGAGGGCACTGAAGCTTTCTTT,CASRGEGTEAFF
many,TRBJ2-1,TRBV5-4,TRBD2,TGTGCCAGCAGCTTGGGTTTTCGTAGCGGGGGTGGAAATGAGCAGTTCTTC,CASSLGFRSGGGNEQFF
many,TRBJ1-5,TRBV20-1,-,TGCAGTGCTAGACAGGGTGACCAGCCCCAGCATTTT,CSARQGDQPQHF
many,TRBJ1-3,TRBV6-5,TRBD1,TGTGCCAGCAGTTATTCCAGGGACAGGGTTTCCGGAAACACCATATATTTT,CASSYSRDRVSGNTIYF
many,TRBJ2-1,TRBV2,-,TGTGCCAGCAGGGAAGGCCAAGGGGTCAATGAGCAGTTCTTC,CASREGQGVNEQFF
-,TRBJ2-1,TRBV11-2,-,TGTGCCAACAGATTAGATTCTGACGACCAGCAGTTCTTC,CANRLDSDDQQFF
few,TRBJ2-2,TRBV5-1,-,TGCGCCAGCAGCTTAGGGTCCCCGAACACCGGGGAGCTGTTTTTT,CASSLGSPNTGELFF
many,TRBJ2-5,TRBV10-3,-,TGTGCCATCAGGGCCACGGGACAACACCAAGAGACCCAGTACTTC,CAIRATGQHQETQYF
-,TRBJ2-1,TRBV20-1,-,TGCAGTGCTAGCCTCCTCGGGTGGCTGGATAATGAGCAGTTCTTC,CSASLLGWLDNEQFF
many,TRBJ1-1,TRBV5-1,TRBD1,TGCGCCAGCAGCATGGAAGGGACAGGGATCACTGAAGCTTTCTTT,CASSMEGTGITEAFF
-,TRBJ2-7,TRBV7-2,-,TGTGCCAGCAGCTTAGGCCGGTACTACGAGCAGTACTTC,CASSLGRYYEQYF